This TCR beta chain stems from a study of T cell responses to AZD1222 COVID-19 vaccine. General study points: The reported proportion of spike-specific TCRs targeting unmutated variant regions was nearly half.

Measured with immunoSEQ multiplex PCR; TCRdb has only the in-frame clones, and not every one. Of roughly 150,000 clones listed, approximately 91% are singletons. On this clone: Its antigen is not known.

The CDR3 totals 15 residues. The V gene end was trimmed by 3 bases and the J gene end by 1 base; junction bases not matched to a gene: 3. Germline lookup yields CDR1 KGHSH and CDR2 LQKENI. The sequences come from peripheral blood, collected 28 days after the second AZD1222 dose. The TCR originated in an adult who received the AZD1222 COVID-19 vaccine. The gene calls are TRBV18 and TRBJ1-2; 9 bases line up with TRBD1. CDR3 nucleotide sequence: TGTGCCAGCTCACCCGGACAGGGGAATAACTATGGCTACACCTTC. Amino acid sequence: CASSPGQGNNYGYTF.